This T cell receptor beta chain emerged from a study of stem cell transplantation in POMP-related autoinflammatory disease (dated by TCRdb to the early 2020s). In terms of the full investigation: According to the study's hypothesis, the TRB repertoire gets skewed because defective thymoproteasomes impair MHC class I-dependent CD8+ T-cell differentiation and positive selection. Before transplant, patients showed CD4+ naive T-cell skewing, low CD8+ T-cell proportions, and reduced T-cell cytokine secretion. The effect of POMP deficiency on T-cell receptor beta repertoire diversity and CDR3 characteristics was assessed using high-throughput TRB sequencing.

From the cysteine up to the phenylalanine, the CDR3 has a length of 15 residues. Only the CDR3 region is kept as DNA, spanning 45 bases read in frame from base 1. V trim: 4 bases; J trim: 0 bases; unmatched bases: 5. CDR1 and CDR2 are read off the germline V gene as MNHNS and SASEGT. What the study reported, not specific to this receptor: The trend toward lower diversity and increased clonality in PRAID patients was statistically significant only for regulatory T cells. A restricted number of unique TRB V-J gene pairings was observed in PRAID patients. PRAID patients trended toward lower TRB diversity and higher clonality across all analyzed T-cell subsets.

With regard to this clone: What antigen it recognizes has not been identified. No base quality information exists; no much larger clone differs at one position.

Library creation used the immunoSEQ multiplex PCR assay. The published analysis was carried out like this. Shannon entropy, which takes clonal size distribution into account, was used to quantify repertoire diversity. The Gini-Simpson index (Simpson_1-D) was used to measure inequality in clonotype distribution. TCRdb provides this immuneACCESS table in a form limited to in-frame rearrangements. Some clones are lacking; in checked studies, under half of them reflect an unresolved V gene, and why the rest are absent is not known. V and J calls and clone size follow that table, whereas D and trimming were derived from the DNA. Here the sample has over 25,000 clones; about 90% occur a single time. The top ten constitute over 0.65% of the sample. The time point label, read with the paper, signifies: before hematopoietic stem cell transplant. PRAID was characterized by prominent immunodeficiency alongside autoinflammation. Before TRB sequencing, the T-cell subsets, namely conventional T cells, CD8+ T cells, regulatory T cells, and T follicular helper cells, were sorted.

The sample consisted of CD4+ T cells from PBMCs, taken before stem cell transplantation. The source is a human donor with POMP-related autoinflammation and immune dysregulation (PRAID). The chain links TRBV6-1 with TRBJ1-1, with TRBD1 matching 7 junction bases. The DNA is as follows: TGTGCCAGCAGTGCACGACAGGGCATGAACACTGAAGCTTTCTTT. Its protein is CASSARQGMNTEAFF.